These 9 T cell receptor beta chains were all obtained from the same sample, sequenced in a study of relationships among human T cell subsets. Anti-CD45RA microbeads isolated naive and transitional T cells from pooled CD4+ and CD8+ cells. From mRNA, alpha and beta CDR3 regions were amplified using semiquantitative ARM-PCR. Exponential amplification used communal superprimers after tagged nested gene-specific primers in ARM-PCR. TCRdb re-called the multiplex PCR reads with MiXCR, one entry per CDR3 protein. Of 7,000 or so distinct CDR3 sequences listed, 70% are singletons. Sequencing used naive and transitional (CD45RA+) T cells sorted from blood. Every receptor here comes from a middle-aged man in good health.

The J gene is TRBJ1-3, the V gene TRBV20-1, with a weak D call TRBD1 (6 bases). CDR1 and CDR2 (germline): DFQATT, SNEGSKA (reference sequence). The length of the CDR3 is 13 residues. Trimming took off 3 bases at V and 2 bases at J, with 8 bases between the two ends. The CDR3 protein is CSASPGAGNTIYF. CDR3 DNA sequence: TGCAGTGCTAGCCCAGGGGCTGGAAACACCATATATTTT.

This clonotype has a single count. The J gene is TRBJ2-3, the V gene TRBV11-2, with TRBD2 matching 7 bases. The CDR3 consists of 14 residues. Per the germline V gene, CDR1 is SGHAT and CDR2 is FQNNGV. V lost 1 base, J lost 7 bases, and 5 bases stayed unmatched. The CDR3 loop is CASSLVGGSNTQYF. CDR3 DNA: TGTGCCAGCAGCTTAGTCGGCGGGAGTAATACGCAGTATTTT.

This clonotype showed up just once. Written as DNA, the CDR3 is TGTGCCAGCAGCCACAGGACAGGTGCCTACGAGCAGTACTTC. It yields the protein CASSHRTGAYEQYF. This chain connects TRBV28 to TRBJ2-7; 7 nucleotides line up with TRBD1. The V gene end was trimmed by 6 bases and the J gene end by 2 bases; junction bases not matched to a gene: 7. CDR1 and CDR2 from the germline V gene are MDHEN and SYDVKM. The CDR3 spans 14 residues.

Here the CDR3 reads CASSIRDMEYEQYF. CDR3 in DNA: TGTGCCAGTAGTATAAGGGATATGGAGTACGAGCAGTACTTC. V is TRBV19 and J is TRBJ2-7; no clear D gene. Germline assignment: CDR1 LNHDA and CDR2 SQIVND (reference sequence). V dropped 2 bases and J dropped 4 bases, with 12 bases sitting between them. CDR3 length equals 14 residues.

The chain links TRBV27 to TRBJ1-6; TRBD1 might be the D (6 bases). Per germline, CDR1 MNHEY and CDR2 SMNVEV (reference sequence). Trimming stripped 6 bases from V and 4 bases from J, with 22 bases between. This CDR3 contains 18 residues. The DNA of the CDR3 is TGTGCCAGCAGCCCATATTCCCTACGGGACACATATAATTCACCCCTCCACTTT. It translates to CASSPYSLRDTYNSPLHF.

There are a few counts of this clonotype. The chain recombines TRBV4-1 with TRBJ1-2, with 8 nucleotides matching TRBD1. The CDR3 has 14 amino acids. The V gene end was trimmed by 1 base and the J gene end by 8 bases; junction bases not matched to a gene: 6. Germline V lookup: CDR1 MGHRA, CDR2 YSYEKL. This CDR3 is CASSQAQGVQGYTF. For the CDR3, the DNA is TGCGCCAGCAGCCAAGCACAGGGGGTTCAGGGCTACACCTTC.

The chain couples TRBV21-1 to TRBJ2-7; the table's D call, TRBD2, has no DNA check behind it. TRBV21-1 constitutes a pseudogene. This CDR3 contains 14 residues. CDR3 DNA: TGTGCCAGCAGCTCCGGGACTCCCGGTTGGGAGCAGTACTTC. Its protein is CASSSGTPGWEQYF.

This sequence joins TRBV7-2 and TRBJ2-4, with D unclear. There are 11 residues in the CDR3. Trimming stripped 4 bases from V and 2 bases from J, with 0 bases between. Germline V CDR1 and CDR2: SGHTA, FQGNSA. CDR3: CASSSKNIQYF. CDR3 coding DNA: TGTGCCAGCAGCTCCAAAAACATTCAGTACTTC.

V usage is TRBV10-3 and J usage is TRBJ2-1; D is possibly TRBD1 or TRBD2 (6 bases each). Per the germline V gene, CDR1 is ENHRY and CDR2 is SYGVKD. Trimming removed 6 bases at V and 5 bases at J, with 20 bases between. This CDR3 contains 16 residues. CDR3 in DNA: TGTGCCATCAGACCGACAGGAGGGGGGTTCGACAATGAGCAGTTCTTC. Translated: CAIRPTGGGFDNEQFF.